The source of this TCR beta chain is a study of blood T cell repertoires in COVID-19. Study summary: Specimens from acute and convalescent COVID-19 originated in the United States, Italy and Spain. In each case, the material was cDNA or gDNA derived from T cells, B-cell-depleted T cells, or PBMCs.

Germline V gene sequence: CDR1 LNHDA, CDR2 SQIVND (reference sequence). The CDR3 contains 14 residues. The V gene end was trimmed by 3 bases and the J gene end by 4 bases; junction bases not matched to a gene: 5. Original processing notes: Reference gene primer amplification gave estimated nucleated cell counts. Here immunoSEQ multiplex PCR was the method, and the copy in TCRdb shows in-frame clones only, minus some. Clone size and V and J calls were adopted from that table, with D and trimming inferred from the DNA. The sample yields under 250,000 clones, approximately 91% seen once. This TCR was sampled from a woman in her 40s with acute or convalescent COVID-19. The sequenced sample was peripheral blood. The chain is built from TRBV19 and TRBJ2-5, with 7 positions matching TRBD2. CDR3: CASSMGGVRETQYF. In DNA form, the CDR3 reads TGTGCCAGTAGTATGGGGGGGGTACGAGAGACCCAGTACTTC.